Sequencing of this T cell receptor (beta chain) was carried out in a study of post-analysis software for immune sequencing data. Study context: Included courses were relapsing-remitting and secondary progressive multiple sclerosis; progressive-relapsing multiple sclerosis was also included.

As for this clonotype: What it recognizes is unknown.

Study-level results: There was significantly lower normalized Chao1 diversity in multiple sclerosis patients than in controls. Those samples that were prepared in the same batch co-clustered strongly by F measure. In patients, TRBV5-6, TRBV5-1 and TRBV20-1 belonged to five or six TRBV segments found more frequently than in controls.

Presence of unique molecular identifiers characterized the TCR beta cDNA libraries. One entry per CDR3 protein results from TCRdb running MiXCR on the PCR reads. Seen here are fewer than 850,000 distinct CDR3 sequences, around 45% observed once, and the top ten hold 4.9%. The germline V gene has CDR1 DFQATT and CDR2 SNEGSKA (reference sequence). This CDR3 has 13 amino acids. V lost 5 bases to trimming and J lost 2 bases, with 9 bases between them. This receptor was taken from a girl under 18 with multiple sclerosis. This chain joins TRBV20-1 and TRBJ1-4; possibly TRBD1 for D (5 bases). Material: blood. The CDR3 spells CSAFSGTNEKLFF. CDR3 nucleotides: TGCAGTGCTTTTTCAGGGACTAATGAAAAACTGTTTTTT.